This TCR beta chain was recovered during a study of blood T cell repertoires in COVID-19. Turning to the study itself: Acute-phase and convalescent COVID-19 samples originated in the United States, Italy and Spain.

V shed 1 base and J shed 8 bases, with 11 bases lying between them. This CDR3 contains 13 residues. How the authors handled the data: Reference gene primers were amplified, and this amplification served to estimate nucleated cell counts. TCRdb's table, derived via immunoSEQ multiplex PCR, lists solely in-frame clones and lacks some. The V and J calls and clone size were taken over from that table, and D and trimming were inferred from the DNA. Here the sample spans about 140,000 clones, approximately 90% being singletons. The chain carries TRBV12-3 or TRBV12-4 and TRBJ1-1; D remains unclear. The receptor was derived from a human donor in a cohort sampled during active COVID-19. Source material: peripheral blood. The CDR3 loop is CASSLGMGAEAFF. CDR3 sequence (DNA): TGTGCCAGCAGTTTAGGGATGGGAGCCGAAGCTTTCTTT.